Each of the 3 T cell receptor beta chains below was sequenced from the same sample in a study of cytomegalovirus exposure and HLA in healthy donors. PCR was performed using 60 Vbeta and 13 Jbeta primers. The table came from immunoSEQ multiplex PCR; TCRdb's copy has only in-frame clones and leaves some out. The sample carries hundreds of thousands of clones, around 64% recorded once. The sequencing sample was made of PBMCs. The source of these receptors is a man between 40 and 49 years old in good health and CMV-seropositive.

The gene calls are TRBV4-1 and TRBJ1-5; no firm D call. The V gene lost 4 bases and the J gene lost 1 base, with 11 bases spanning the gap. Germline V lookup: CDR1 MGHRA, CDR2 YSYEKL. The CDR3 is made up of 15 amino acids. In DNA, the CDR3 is TGCGCCAGCAGCCCGGTTGAGGTCAGCAATCAGCCCCAGCATTTT. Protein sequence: CASSPVEVSNQPQHF.

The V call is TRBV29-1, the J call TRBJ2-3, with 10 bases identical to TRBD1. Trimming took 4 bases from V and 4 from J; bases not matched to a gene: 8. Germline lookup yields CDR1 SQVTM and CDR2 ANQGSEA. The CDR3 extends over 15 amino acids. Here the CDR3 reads CSVGEPGQGSDTQYF. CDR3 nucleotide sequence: TGCAGCGTTGGAGAACCGGGACAGGGGTCAGATACGCAGTATTTT.

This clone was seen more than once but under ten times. CDR3 sequence: CATWGVSSGNTIYF. DNA for the CDR3: TGTGCCACCTGGGGCGTAAGCTCTGGAAACACCATATATTTT. This chain joins TRBV15 and TRBJ1-3; D is possibly TRBD1 (5 bases). This CDR3 is 14 amino acids long. Germline V CDR1 and CDR2: LNHNV, YYDKDF (reference sequence). Trimming shortened V by 8 bases and J by 0 bases, and 11 bases separated the two germline ends.